The T cell receptor (beta chain) under discussion was sequenced for a study of yellow fever vaccine responses in identical twins. Study-wide points: As reported, the vaccine T cell response of twins seemed partly convergent and partly personalized.

For this clonotype: Its cognate antigen is unknown.

Trimming took 6 bases from V and 0 from J, leaving 3 bases between them. Germline V lookup: CDR1 SGHTA, CDR2 FQGNSA. The CDR3 contains 13 residues. TCRdb recomputed calls from the RT-PCR reads with MiXCR, one row per CDR3 protein. The repertoire holds approximately 2,100 distinct CDR3 sequences, with approximately 7.8% as singletons. The sample consisted of T cells from blood (PBMCs), unsorted or a sorted subset (not recorded which), taken 2 years after vaccination. V usage is TRBV7-2 and J usage is TRBJ2-6; no firm D call. The receptor was isolated from a woman in her late teens or twenties who received the yellow fever vaccine. CDR3 nucleotides: TGTGCCAGCAGAAACTCTGGGGCCAACGTCCTGACTTTC. Its translation is CASRNSGANVLTF.